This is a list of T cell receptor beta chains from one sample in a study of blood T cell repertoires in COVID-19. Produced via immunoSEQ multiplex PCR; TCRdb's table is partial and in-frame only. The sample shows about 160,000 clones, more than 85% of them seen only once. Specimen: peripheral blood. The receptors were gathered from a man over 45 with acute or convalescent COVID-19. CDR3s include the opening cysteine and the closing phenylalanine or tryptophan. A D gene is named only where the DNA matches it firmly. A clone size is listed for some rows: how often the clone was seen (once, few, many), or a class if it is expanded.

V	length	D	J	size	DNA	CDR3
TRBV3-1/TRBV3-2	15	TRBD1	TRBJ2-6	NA	TGTGCCAGCAGCTACAGGGGGTCTGGGGCCAACGTCCTGACTTTC	CASSYRGSGANVLTF
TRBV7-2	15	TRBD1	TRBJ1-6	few	TGTGCCAGCAGCAGAGAGGGGGCGCAAGGTTCACCCCTCCACTTT	CASSREGAQGSPLHF
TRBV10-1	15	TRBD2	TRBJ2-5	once	TGCGCCAGCAGTGAGCGACTAGCGGGAAAAGAGACCCAGTACTTC	CASSERLAGKETQYF
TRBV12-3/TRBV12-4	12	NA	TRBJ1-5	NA	TGTGCCAGCAGAACGGGGTATCAGCCCCAGCATTTT	CASRTGYQPQHF
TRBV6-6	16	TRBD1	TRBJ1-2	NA	TGTGCCAGCAGCAAGGGGGCGCGGGGCATCAACTATGGCTACACCTTC	CASSKGARGINYGYTF
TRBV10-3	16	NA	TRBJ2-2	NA	TGTGCCATCAGTGAGTCGACTGGTACGAACACCGGGGAGCTGTTTTTT	CAISESTGTNTGELFF
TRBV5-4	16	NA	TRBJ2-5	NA	TGTGCCAGCAGCTTGAATACGGGTGCGATAAAAGAGACCCAGTACTTC	CASSLNTGAIKETQYF
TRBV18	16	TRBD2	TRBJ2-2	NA	TGTGCCAGCTCACCCCGCGGGGGGATGAACACCGGGGAGCTGTTTTTT	CASSPRGGMNTGELFF
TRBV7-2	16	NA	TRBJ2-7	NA	TGTGCCAGCAGCCCATCAGGGCTCCAAAACCTTTACGAGCAGTACTTC	CASSPSGLQNLYEQYF
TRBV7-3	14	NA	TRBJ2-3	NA	TGTGCCAGCAGCAAGGGACAATCTTCAGATACGCAGTATTTT	CASSKGQSSDTQYF
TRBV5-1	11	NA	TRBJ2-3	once	TGCGCCAGCAGCCTAGGAGATACGCAGTATTTT	CASSLGDTQYF
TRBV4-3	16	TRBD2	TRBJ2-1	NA	TGCGCCAGCAGCCAAGTTTGGGCTAGCGGTTACAATGAGCAGTTCTTC	CASSQVWASGYNEQFF
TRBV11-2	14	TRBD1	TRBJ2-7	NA	TGTGCCAGCAGCGCGGACAGGGGCCCCTACGAGCAGTACTTC	CASSADRGPYEQYF
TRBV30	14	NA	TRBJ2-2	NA	TGTGCCTGGAGTTCCGGACTTCCCACCGGGGAGCTGTTTTTT	CAWSSGLPTGELFF
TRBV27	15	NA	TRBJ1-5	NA	TGTGCCAGCAGTGGTACCAGGGCTATCAATCAGCCCCAGCATTTT	CASSGTRAINQPQHF
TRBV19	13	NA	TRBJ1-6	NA	TGTGCCAGTAATACAGGGCCCGGTTCACCCCTCCACTTT	CASNTGPGSPLHF
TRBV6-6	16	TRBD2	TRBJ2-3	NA	TGTGCCAGCAGTGCCCAGCGGGGGGGAGGCACAGATACGCAGTATTTT	CASSAQRGGGTDTQYF
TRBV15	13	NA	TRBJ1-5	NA	TGTGCCACCAGCAGAGATCCCAGGCAGCCCCAGCATTTT	CATSRDPRQPQHF
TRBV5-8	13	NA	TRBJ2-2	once	TGTGCCAGCAGCCCCCTATTTACCGGGGAGCTGTTTTTT	CASSPLFTGELFF
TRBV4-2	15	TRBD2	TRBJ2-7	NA	TGTGCCAGCAGCCAGCCCGCCGCGGGAGGAGGCGAGCAGTACTTC	CASSQPAAGGGEQYF
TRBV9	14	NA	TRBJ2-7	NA	TGTGCCAGCAGCGTAGGGACTTCGGGGAACGAGCAGTACTTC	CASSVGTSGNEQYF
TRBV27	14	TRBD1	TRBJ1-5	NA	TGTGCCAGCAGGGTAGGACAGGAGGGTCAGCCCCAGCATTTT	CASRVGQEGQPQHF
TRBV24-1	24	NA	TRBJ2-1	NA	TGTGCCACCAGTGATTTGCACAGTGCTTCTTGGCCACCTGCTCCCCCACTCCGCGATAATGAGCAGTTCTTC	CATSDLHSASWPPAPPLRDNEQFF
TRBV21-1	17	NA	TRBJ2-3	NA	TGTGCCAGCAGCAAAGCTCGTAGCGGGAGAGGGTGGCGGACGCAGTATTTT	CASSKARSGRGWRTQYF
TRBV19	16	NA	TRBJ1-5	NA	TGTGCCAGTAGTATGGGGGCAGGAGATAGCAATCAGCCCCAGCATTTT	CASSMGAGDSNQPQHF
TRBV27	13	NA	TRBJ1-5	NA	TGTGCCAGCAGCTCCCGGGGAAATCAGCCCCAGCATTTT	CASSSRGNQPQHF
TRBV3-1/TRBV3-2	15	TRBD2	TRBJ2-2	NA	TGTGCCAGCAGAACGGACTCGGGGGGAACCGGGGAGCTGTTTTTT	CASRTDSGGTGELFF
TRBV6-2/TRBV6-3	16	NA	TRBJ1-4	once	TGTGCCAGCAGTACCCGAAGAGGGTTAACTAATGAAAAACTGTTTTTT	CASSTRRGLTNEKLFF
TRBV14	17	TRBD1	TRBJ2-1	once	TGTGCCAGCAGCCAGACAAGGGACAGGGCGCGGGGCAATGAGCAGTTCTTC	CASSQTRDRARGNEQFF
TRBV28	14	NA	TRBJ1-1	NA	TGTGCCAGCAGTTTCCGGGCGGCGGGAACTGAAGCTTTCTTT	CASSFRAAGTEAFF
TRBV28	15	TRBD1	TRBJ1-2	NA	TGTGCCAGCAGATTATGGGGACAGGGAAACTATGGCTACACCTTC	CASRLWGQGNYGYTF
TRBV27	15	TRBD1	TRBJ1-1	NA	TGTGCCAGCAGTTGGGGGACAGGGAGGAACACTGAAGCTTTCTTT	CASSWGTGRNTEAFF
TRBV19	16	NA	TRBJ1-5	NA	TGTGCCAGTAGTCTTGGCAGGGGAAGGAGCAATCAGCCCCAGCATTTT	CASSLGRGRSNQPQHF
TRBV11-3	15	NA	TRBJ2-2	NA	TGTGCCAGCAGCTCCTCCAGGGTCAGCACCGGGGAGCTGTTTTTT	CASSSSRVSTGELFF
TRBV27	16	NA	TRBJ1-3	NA	TGTGCCAGCAGTTTATCCCCAGGGGCTGGCGGAAACACCATATATTTT	CASSLSPGAGGNTIYF
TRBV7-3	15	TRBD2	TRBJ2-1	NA	TGTGCCAGCAGGGCTAGCGGGAGCTCCTACAATGAGCAGTTCTTC	CASRASGSSYNEQFF
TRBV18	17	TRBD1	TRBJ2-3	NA	TGTGCCAGCTCACCACCGGGGGACAGCCAGGGCACAGATACGCAGTATTTT	CASSPPGDSQGTDTQYF
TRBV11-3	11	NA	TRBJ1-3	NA	TGTGCCAGCGGAGTTGGAAACACCATATATTTT	CASGVGNTIYF
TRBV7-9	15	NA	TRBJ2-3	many	TGTGCCAGCAGCTTAGATACAGCGGCAACAGATACGCAGTATTTT	CASSLDTAATDTQYF
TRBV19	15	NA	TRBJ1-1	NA	TGTGCCAGTAGTATCGCCGGACAGCTGAACACTGAAGCTTTCTTT	CASSIAGQLNTEAFF
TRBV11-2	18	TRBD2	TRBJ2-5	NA	TGTGCCAGCAGCCGGGGGACTAGCGGGGACGGGACGAAAGAGACCCAGTACTTC	CASSRGTSGDGTKETQYF
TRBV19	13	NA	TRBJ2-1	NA	TGTGCCAGTAGTAGACAGGTTCAGAATGAGCAGTTCTTC	CASSRQVQNEQFF
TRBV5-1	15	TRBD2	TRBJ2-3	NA	TGCGCCAGCAGCTTGGCTAGCGGGATCACAGATACGCAGTATTTT	CASSLASGITDTQYF
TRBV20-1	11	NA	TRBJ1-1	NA	TGCAGTGCTAGCCGTAACACTGAAGCTTTCTTT	CSASRNTEAFF
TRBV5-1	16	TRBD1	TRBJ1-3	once	TGCGCCAGCACCTCCGGGACAGGGGCTTCTGGAAACACCATATATTTT	CASTSGTGASGNTIYF
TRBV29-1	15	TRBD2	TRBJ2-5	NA	TGCAGCGTGCGACCGGGACTAGCGGGGGGAGAGACCCAGTACTTC	CSVRPGLAGGETQYF
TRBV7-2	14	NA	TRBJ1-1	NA	TGTGCCAGCAGCTTGGACAGAACGAACACTGAAGCTTTCTTT	CASSLDRTNTEAFF
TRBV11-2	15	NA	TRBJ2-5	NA	TGTGCCAGCAGCTTAGGGACACCCACGAGGGAGACCCAGTACTTC	CASSLGTPTRETQYF
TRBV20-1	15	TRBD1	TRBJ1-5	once	TGCAGTGCTAGTGACGACAGGGGCGGCAATCAGCCCCAGCATTTT	CSASDDRGGNQPQHF
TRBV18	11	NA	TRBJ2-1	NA	TGTGCCAGTCAAAGTCAGTTTGAACAGTTCTTC	CASQSQFEQFF
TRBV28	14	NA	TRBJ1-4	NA	TGTGCCAGCAGTTCCGAAACAGGGTATGAAAAACTGTTTTTT	CASSSETGYEKLFF
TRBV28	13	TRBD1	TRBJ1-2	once	TGTGCCAGCAGTTTACGACAGGGAAATGGCTACACCTTC	CASSLRQGNGYTF
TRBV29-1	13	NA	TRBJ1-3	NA	TGCAGCGTGCGGCTGAACTCTGGAAACACCATATATTTT	CSVRLNSGNTIYF
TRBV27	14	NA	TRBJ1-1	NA	TGTGCCAGCAGTTTAGGGGGCATGAACACTGAAGCTTTCTTT	CASSLGGMNTEAFF
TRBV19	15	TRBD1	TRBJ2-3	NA	TGTGCCACCGCCTCCCCGGGACAGGGGGGGGATACGCAGTATTTT	CATASPGQGGDTQYF
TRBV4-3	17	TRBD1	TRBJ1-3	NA	TGCGCCAGCAGCCAAGACAGGACAGGGGGGCCTGGAAACACCATATATTTT	CASSQDRTGGPGNTIYF
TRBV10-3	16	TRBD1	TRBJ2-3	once	TGTGCCATCAGTGAGTTTGGGGGCCAGGGGGCAGATACGCAGTATTTT	CAISEFGGQGADTQYF
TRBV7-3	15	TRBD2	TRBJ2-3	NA	TGTGCCAGCAGCTTAACCGGGACTAGCAGAGATACGCAGTATTTT	CASSLTGTSRDTQYF
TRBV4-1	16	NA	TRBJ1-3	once	TGCGCCAGCAGCCAGAGTTATATCTCCTCTGGAAACACCATATATTTT	CASSQSYISSGNTIYF
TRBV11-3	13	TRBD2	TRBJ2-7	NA	TGTGCCAGCAGCTCAGGACTAGGCTACGAGCAGTACTTC	CASSSGLGYEQYF